This passage covers 15 T cell receptor beta chains from one sample sequenced in a study of technical replicates of blood from several donors. Profiled with immunoSEQ multiplex PCR; TCRdb holds only in-frame clones, not every one. The data contain tens of thousands of clones, more than 75% of them singletons. The material sequenced was PBMCs. These receptors all stem from a human donor in good health. Some clones in this sample may be carry-over from other donors' samples.

The V call is TRBV6-5, the J call TRBJ2-1; 8 bases map to TRBD2. This CDR3 has 15 amino acids. CDR1 is MNHEY and CDR2 is SVGAGI in the germline V gene. The trim removed 5 bases at V and 8 bases at J, leaving 11 bases unmatched. The CDR3: CASSVGLAGFYEQFF. CDR3 DNA sequence: TGTGCCAGCAGTGTGGGGCTAGCGGGTTTCTATGAGCAGTTCTTC.

The chain is built from TRBV11-1 and TRBJ2-7, with D unclear. Looked up from germline, CDR1 is SGHAT and CDR2 is FQDESV (reference sequence). V was trimmed by 5 bases and J by 3 bases, leaving 5 bases between them. There are 11 residues in the CDR3. As DNA, the CDR3 is TGTGCCAGCAGCGACTTCTACGAGCAGTACTTC. Translation gives CASSDFYEQYF.

The chain joins TRBV2 to TRBJ1-2; no definite D call. V lost 4 bases to trimming and J lost 8 bases, with 14 bases between them. The germline V gene has CDR1 SNHLY and CDR2 FYNNEI. The CDR3 loop spans 13 amino acids. The chain's CDR3 is CASSVEGSSGYTF. The CDR3 DNA follows: TGTGCCAGCAGTGTGGAGGGTTCGTCGGGCTACACCTTC.

The chain has TRBV7-9 and TRBJ2-7; 11 bases fit TRBD1. Germline-derived CDR1 and CDR2 are SEHNR and FQNEAQ (reference sequence). The CDR3 is made up of 15 amino acids. Unmatched junction bases numbered 3, after V lost 2 bases and J lost 3 bases. The CDR3 spells CASSLLGTGGYEQYF. Written as DNA, the CDR3 is TGTGCCAGCAGCTTACTCGGGACAGGGGGCTACGAGCAGTACTTC.

The rearrangement links TRBV7-2 to TRBJ2-5, with a possible D match to TRBD2 (6 bases). The germline CDR1 and CDR2 sequences are SGHTA and FQGNSA. The CDR3 length is 12 residues. V was clipped by 1 base and J by 7 bases, with 7 bases between them. Here the CDR3 DNA reads TGTGCCAGCAGCTTAGGGGGGGTGACCCAGTACTTC. It encodes CASSLGGVTQYF.

The rearrangement joins TRBV2 to TRBJ1-5; 7 bases align to TRBD1. The V gene's germline CDR1 is SNHLY and CDR2 FYNNEI. Trimming took 5 bases from V and 2 from J; bases not matched to a gene: 6. This CDR3 is 15 amino acids long. The CDR3 spells CASSTTGRGNQPQHF. As DNA, the CDR3 is TGTGCCAGCAGTACGACAGGGAGAGGCAATCAGCCCCAGCATTTT.

The rearrangement links TRBV5-4 to TRBJ2-7; a weak D match, TRBD2 (6 bases). Germline CDR1 reads SGHNT; CDR2 reads YYREEE (reference sequence). The CDR3 covers 16 residues. V shed 4 bases and J shed 1 base, with 18 bases lying between them. The CDR3 loop is CASSRGGFGQSYEQYF. The CDR3, as DNA: TGTGCCAGCAGCCGGGGAGGATTTGGACAATCCTACGAGCAGTACTTC.

The CDR3 region is CAGQGTGILLADYEQYF. The DNA for the CDR3 is TGTGCAGGTCAGGGGACAGGGATACTCCTAGCGGACTACGAGCAGTACTTC. The chain has TRBV19 and TRBJ2-7; 9 bases are a match to TRBD1. CDR1 is LNHDA, CDR2 SQIVND, per germline (reference sequence). This CDR3 region has 17 residues.

As for this clone: The junction and the germline gene differ at one end; a read error may be behind it. The chain joins TRBV5-8 to TRBJ2-1; 10 nucleotides agree with TRBD2. CDR1 is SGHTS, CDR2 YDEGEE, per germline. This CDR3 has 14 residues. CDR3 residues: CASTLAAGGPGQFF. CDR3 bases: TGTGCCAGCACCTTGGCAGCGGGGGGGCCTGGGCAGTTCTTC. The whole variable domain, filled in from reference TRBV5-8 and TRBJ2-1, reads EAGVTQSPTHLIKTRGQQATLRCSPISGHTSVYWYQQALGLGLQFLLWYDEGEERNRGNFPPRFSGRQFPNYSSELNVNALELEDSALYLCASTLAAGGPGQFFGPGTRLTVL.

This clone was detected a few times. V and J are TRBV6-5 and TRBJ1-1, with unresolved D. This CDR3 is built from 13 residues. Trimming stripped 2 bases from V and 6 bases from J, with 10 bases between. The germline CDR1 and CDR2 sequences are MNHEY and SVGAGI. CDR3 sequence reads: CASSYDWLAEAFF. CDR3 bases: TGTGCCAGCAGTTACGACTGGCTCGCTGAAGCTTTCTTT.

J is TRBJ1-2 and V is TRBV4-3, with TRBD1 matching over 8 bases. J lost 2 bases, V lost 1 base, and 3 bases had no gene match. CDR1 is LGHNA and CDR2 is YSLEER in the germline V gene. The CDR3 contains 15 residues. This CDR3 reads CASSQGTGINYGYTF. CDR3 DNA: TGCGCCAGCAGCCAAGGGACAGGGATAAACTATGGCTACACCTTC.

V is TRBV2 and J is TRBJ1-5; TRBD1 matches 8 bases. With V trimmed by 4 bases and J by 0 bases, 5 bases remained unmatched. CDR1 SNHLY and CDR2 FYNNEI come from the germline V gene. The CDR3 runs to 16 residues. CDR3 sequence reads: CASSGTGRHSNQPQHF. CDR3 DNA: TGTGCCAGCAGTGGGACAGGGCGTCATAGCAATCAGCCCCAGCATTTT. Full variable domain (missing parts from reference TRBV2 and TRBJ1-5): EPEVTQTPSHQVTQMGQEVILRCVPISNHLYFYWYRQILGQKVEFLVSFYNNEISEKSEIFDDQFSVERPDGSNFTLKIRSTKLEDSAMYFCASSGTGRHSNQPQHFGDGTRLSIL.

The chain combines TRBV27 with TRBJ2-2; D uncertain. Trimming stripped 5 bases from V and 3 bases from J, with 7 bases between. The germline V gene encodes CDR1 MNHEY and CDR2 SMNVEV (reference sequence). The CDR3 is made up of 13 amino acids. The CDR3 protein is CASSRAYTGELFF. The DNA for the CDR3 is TGTGCCAGCAGTCGCGCATACACCGGGGAGCTGTTTTTT.

The CDR3 protein is CASSSLGGTDTQYF. The CDR3 DNA follows: TGTGCCAGCAGCTCCCTAGGGGGCACAGATACGCAGTATTTT. This rearrangement joins TRBV7-7 to TRBJ2-3; tentative D call: TRBD1 (5 bases). The CDR3 is 14 residues long. CDR1 and CDR2 from the germline V gene are SSHAT and FNYEAQ (reference sequence). V was trimmed by 4 bases and J by 1 base, leaving 9 bases between them.

V is TRBV5-1 and J is TRBJ2-5, with TRBD2 matching over 11 bases. This CDR3 has 15 residues. J was trimmed by 4 bases and V by 2 bases; bases with no gene match: 4. CDR1 and CDR2 (germline): SGHRS, YFSETQ. The DNA of the CDR3 is TGCGCCAGCAGCTTTACTAGCGGGAGCGGAGAGACCCAGTACTTC. Residues: CASSFTSGSGETQYF.